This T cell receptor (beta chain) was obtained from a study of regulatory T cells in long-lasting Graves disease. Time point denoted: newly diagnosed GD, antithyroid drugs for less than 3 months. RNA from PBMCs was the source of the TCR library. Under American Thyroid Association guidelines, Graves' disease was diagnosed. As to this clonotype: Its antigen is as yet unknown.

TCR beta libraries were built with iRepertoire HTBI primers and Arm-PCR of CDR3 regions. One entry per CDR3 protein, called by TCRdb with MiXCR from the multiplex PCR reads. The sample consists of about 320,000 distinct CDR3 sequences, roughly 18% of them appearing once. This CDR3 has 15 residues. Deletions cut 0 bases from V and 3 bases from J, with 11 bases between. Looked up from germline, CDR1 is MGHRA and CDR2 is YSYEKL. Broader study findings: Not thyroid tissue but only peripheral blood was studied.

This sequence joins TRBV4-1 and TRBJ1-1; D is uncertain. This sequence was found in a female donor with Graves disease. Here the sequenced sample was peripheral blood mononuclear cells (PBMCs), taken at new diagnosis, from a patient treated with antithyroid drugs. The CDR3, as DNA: TGCGCCAGCAGCCAAGATATCGCAGGACACACTGAAGCTTTCTTT. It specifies CASSQDIAGHTEAFF.